Given below is one T cell receptor beta chain in context. The sample comes from a study of blood T cell repertoires in COVID-19. Study at large: Acute-phase and convalescent COVID-19 samples originated in the United States, Italy and Spain. From T cells, B-cell-depleted T cells, or PBMCs came the material, which was cDNA or gDNA.

Authors' processing steps: Amplified reference gene primers provided the basis for estimating nucleated cell counts. Measured with immunoSEQ multiplex PCR; TCRdb has only the in-frame clones, and not every one. Clonal size and the V and J genes are those of that table, whereas D and trimming came from the DNA. The profile shows over 120,000 clones, roughly 89% of them singletons. Per the germline V gene, CDR1 is WSHSY and CDR2 is SAAADI. V dropped 4 bases and J dropped 0 bases, with 6 bases sitting between them. The CDR3 totals 13 residues. This chain links TRBV10-2 with TRBJ1-1, with unresolved D. Material: peripheral blood. The TCR sequence derives from a woman in her forties or fifties with acute or convalescent COVID-19. CDR3 coding DNA: TGCGCCAGCAGTGGAGAGATGAACACTGAAGCTTTCTTT. Translation gives CASSGEMNTEAFF.